These T cell receptor beta chains were read from a single sample in a study of T cell responses to AZD1222 COVID-19 vaccine. Assay used: immunoSEQ multiplex PCR; TCRdb lists only in-frame clones, some missing. The sample lists roughly 160,000 clones, roughly nine tenths occurring once. The sequenced sample was peripheral blood, obtained on day 0 of AZD1222 vaccination. The receptors were gathered from an adult in good health. Each CDR3 is given without its conserved first and last residue.

v_call | cdr3_aa
TRBV19 | ASSIEGPLYQETQY
TRBV6-5 | ASSYSDRGEKLF
TRBV25-1 | ASSEYLEPGFSEKLF
TRBV28 | ASSKGLAGYNEQF
TRBV6-5 | ASTFQEQPQH
TRBV20-1 | SASGGDSYEQY
TRBV19 | ASKGQGDQPQH
TRBV21-1 | ASSKFTFSIAGQLY
TRBV11-3 | ASSPDRGNTEAF
TRBV5-4 | ASSSRLAGGHDEQY
TRBV7-9 | ASSLPRGYEQY
TRBV5-1 | ASSFDRVDEKLF
TRBV11-3 | ASSVLAGGRNTIY
TRBV6-5 | ASTPTGAGYT
TRBV4-2 | ASSTRTGDYGYT
TRBV19 | ASSITSGGRETQY
TRBV19 | ASSPSAQGNSPLH
TRBV5-1 | ASSLRQGRWGYT
TRBV6-5 | ASSRDRGDHEQY
TRBV19 | ASIGQVLSNQPQH
TRBV11-3 | ASSGGPVQETQY
TRBV5-1 | ASSLGDREDTGELF
TRBV5-1 | ASSMGQGREPQH
TRBV9 | ASSVGQGSNEKLF
TRBV24-1 | ATSDTGQGIAGELF
TRBV7-6 | ASSLGRGLGTEAF
TRBV19 | ASRLPGTGSEKLF
TRBV7-8 | ASSLVDRGLGNTEAF
TRBV6-5 | ATVLATEAF
TRBV6-2/TRBV6-3 | ASSRGGTGGWYEQY
TRBV28 | ASSRLGNQPQH
TRBV6-9 | ASSQDRVRFTDTQY
TRBV2 | ASRQSSYNSPLH
TRBV5-6 | ASSLRTSGSYNEQF
TRBV29-1 | SESRTGSYNEQF
TRBV6-4 | ASAPRAGTEEIQY
TRBV10-2 | ASTERDGNGYT
TRBV18 | ASSPGEFNYGYT